This TCR beta chain emerged from a study of human T cells and chemical hapten exposure. Study-wide background: Weekly diphenylcyclopropenone doses were given to patients' scalps across the roughly 25-week study.

The sample's time point: patch test 3, about 24 weeks after DPC sensitization. Treatment meaning: therapeutic diphenylcyclopropenone sensitization with weekly scalp DPC. Blood draws preceded each patch test application. Each donor was an alopecia patient between 18 and 70 years of age who qualified for DPC. In this sample, this clonotype turned up a few times. Its target is unknown. This CDR3 comprises 11 residues. V gave up 0 bases and J gave up 12 bases, with 6 bases separating them. TCRdb ran MiXCR on the RACE reads and lists one entry per CDR3 protein. The repertoire holds 210,000 or so distinct CDR3 sequences, approximately 24% seen once, with 2% to 3% in the top ten. Study outcomes and limitations: Expanded TCRs made up significantly more big CDR3 similarity clusters than controls did.

The rearrangement uses TRBV12-3 or TRBV12-4 and TRBJ2-1; D unclear. This receptor was taken from a woman in her thirties or forties with alopecia areata. Some clones in this sample may be carry-over from other donors' samples. This sample comprised whole blood, obtained in connection with sensitization to the hapten diphenylcyclopropenone (DPC). CDR3 region: CASSLAPLQFF. Written as DNA, the CDR3 is TGTGCCAGCAGTTTAGCTCCCTTGCAGTTCTTC.